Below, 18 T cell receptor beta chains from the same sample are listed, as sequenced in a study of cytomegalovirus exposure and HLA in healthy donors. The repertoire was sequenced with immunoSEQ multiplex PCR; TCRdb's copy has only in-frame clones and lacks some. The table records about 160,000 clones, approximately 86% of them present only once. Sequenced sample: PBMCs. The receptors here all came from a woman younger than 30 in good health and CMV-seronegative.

CDR3: CASSQAWFHPEQFF. The CDR3 coding sequence is TGCGCCAGCAGCCAGGCCTGGTTCCACCCGGAGCAGTTCTTC. This chain links TRBV4-1 with TRBJ2-1; D remains unclear. Trimming shortened V by 3 bases and J by 10 bases, and 16 bases separated the two germline ends. The CDR3 sequence is 14 residues long. Germline V gene sequence: CDR1 MGHRA, CDR2 YSYEKL.

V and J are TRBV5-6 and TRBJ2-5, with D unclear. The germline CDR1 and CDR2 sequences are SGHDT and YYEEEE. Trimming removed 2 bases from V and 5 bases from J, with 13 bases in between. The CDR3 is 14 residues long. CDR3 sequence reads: CASSFWSLEETQYF. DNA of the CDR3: TGTGCCAGCAGCTTTTGGTCCCTAGAGGAGACCCAGTACTTC.

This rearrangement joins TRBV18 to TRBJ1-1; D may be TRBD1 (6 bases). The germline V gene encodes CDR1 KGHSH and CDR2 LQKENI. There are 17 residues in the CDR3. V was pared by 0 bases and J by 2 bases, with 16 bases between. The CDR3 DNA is TGTGCCAGCTCACCACCGATCAGGACAGTTCACAACACTGAAGCTTTCTTT. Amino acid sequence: CASSPPIRTVHNTEAFF. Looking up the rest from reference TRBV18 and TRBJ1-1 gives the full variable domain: NAGVMQNPRHLVRRRGQEARLRCSPMKGHSHVYWYRQLPEEGLKFMVYLQKENIIDESGMPKERFSAEFPKEGPSILRIQQVVRGDSAAYFCASSPPIRTVHNTEAFFGQGTRLTVV.

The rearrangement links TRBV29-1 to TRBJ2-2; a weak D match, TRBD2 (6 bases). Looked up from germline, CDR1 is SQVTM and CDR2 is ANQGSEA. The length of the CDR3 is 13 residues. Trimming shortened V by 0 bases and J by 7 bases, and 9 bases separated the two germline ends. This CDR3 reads CSVEDEGLGELFF. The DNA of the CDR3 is TGCAGCGTTGAAGATGAGGGACTCGGGGAGCTGTTTTTT.

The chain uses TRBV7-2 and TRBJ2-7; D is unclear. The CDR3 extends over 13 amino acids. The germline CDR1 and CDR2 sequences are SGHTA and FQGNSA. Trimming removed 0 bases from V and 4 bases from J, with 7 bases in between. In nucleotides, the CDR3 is TGTGCCAGCAGCTTAGCCACAGCATACGAGCAGTACTTC. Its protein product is CASSLATAYEQYF.

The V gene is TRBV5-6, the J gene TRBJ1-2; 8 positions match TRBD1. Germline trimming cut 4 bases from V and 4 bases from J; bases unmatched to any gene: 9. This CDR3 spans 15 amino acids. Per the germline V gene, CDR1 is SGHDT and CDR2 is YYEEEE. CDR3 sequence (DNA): TGTGCCAGCAGCCCTAGGGACAGGACTCTCTATGGCTACACCTTC. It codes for CASSPRDRTLYGYTF.

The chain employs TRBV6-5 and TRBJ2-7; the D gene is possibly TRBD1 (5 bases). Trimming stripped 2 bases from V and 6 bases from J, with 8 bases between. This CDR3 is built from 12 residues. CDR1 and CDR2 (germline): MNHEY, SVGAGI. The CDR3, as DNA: TGTGCCAGCAGTTACCAGGGCAGCGAGCAGTACTTC. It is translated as CASSYQGSEQYF.

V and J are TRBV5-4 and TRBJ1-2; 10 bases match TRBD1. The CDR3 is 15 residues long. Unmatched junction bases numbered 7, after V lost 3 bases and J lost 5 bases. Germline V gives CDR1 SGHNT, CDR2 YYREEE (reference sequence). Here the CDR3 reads CASSSAGTGVYGYTF. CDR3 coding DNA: TGTGCCAGCAGCTCCGCCGGGACAGGGGTATATGGCTACACCTTC.

CDR3 sequence: CASSYSIRAEAFF. CDR3 coding DNA: TGTGCCAGCAGTTATTCAATTCGGGCTGAAGCTTTCTTT. The V call is TRBV6-5, the J call TRBJ1-1; no reliable D call. CDR1 MNHEY and CDR2 SVGAGI come from the germline V gene. V was shortened by 3 bases and J by 6 bases, with 11 bases between the two germline ends. The CDR3 has 13 amino acids.

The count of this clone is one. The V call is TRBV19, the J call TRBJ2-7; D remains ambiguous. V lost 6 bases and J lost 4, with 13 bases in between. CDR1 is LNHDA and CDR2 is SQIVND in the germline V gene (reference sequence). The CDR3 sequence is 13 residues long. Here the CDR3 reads CASSTTLGYEQYF. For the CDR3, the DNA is TGTGCCAGTAGCACTACCCTCGGATACGAGCAGTACTTC.

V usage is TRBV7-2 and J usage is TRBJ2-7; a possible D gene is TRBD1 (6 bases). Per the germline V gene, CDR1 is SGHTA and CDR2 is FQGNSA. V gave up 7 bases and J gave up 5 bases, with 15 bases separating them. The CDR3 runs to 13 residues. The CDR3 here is CASNPGDMDEQYF. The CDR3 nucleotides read TGTGCCAGCAACCCCGGGGACATGGACGAGCAGTACTTC.

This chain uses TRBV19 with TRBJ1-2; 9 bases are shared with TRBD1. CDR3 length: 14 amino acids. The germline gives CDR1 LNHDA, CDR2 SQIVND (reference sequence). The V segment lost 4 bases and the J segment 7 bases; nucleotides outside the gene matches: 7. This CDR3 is CASSKDRGVSGYTF. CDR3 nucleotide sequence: TGTGCCAGTAGTAAGGACAGGGGAGTGAGTGGCTACACCTTC.

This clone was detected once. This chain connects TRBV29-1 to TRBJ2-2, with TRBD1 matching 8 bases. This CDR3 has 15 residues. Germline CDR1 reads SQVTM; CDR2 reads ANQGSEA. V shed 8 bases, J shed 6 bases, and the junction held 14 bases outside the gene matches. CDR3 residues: CSPNVRGLQSGELFF. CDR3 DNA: TGCAGCCCAAACGTCAGGGGGCTTCAGTCCGGGGAGCTGTTTTTT.

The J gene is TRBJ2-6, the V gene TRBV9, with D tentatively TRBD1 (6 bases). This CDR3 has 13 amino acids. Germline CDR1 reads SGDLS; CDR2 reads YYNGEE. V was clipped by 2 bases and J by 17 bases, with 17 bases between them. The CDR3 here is CASSVTRDTTVTF. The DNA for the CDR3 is TGTGCCAGCAGCGTCACCCGGGACACTACAGTGACTTTC.

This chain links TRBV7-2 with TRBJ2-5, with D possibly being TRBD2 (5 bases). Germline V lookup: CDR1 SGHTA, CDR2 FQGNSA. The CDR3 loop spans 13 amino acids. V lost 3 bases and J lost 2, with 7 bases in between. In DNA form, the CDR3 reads TGTGCCAGCAGCTTCAGCGGTCAAGAGACCCAGTACTTC. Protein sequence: CASSFSGQETQYF.

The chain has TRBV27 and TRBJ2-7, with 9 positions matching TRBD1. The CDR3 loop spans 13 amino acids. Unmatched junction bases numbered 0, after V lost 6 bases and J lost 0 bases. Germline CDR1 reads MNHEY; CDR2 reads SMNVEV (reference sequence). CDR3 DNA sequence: TGTGCCAGCAGGGGACAGGGCTCCTACGAGCAGTACTTC. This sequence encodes CASRGQGSYEQYF.

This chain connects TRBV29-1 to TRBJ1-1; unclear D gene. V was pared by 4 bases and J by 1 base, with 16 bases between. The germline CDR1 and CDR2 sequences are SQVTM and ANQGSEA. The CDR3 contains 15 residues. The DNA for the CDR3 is TGCAGCGTTGTGGGTTGGGAGTACCAGAACACTGAAGCTTTCTTT. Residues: CSVVGWEYQNTEAFF.

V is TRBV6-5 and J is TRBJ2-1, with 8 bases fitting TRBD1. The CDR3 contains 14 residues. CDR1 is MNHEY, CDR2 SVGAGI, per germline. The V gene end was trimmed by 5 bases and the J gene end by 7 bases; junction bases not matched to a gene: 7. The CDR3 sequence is CASSLQGARNEQFF. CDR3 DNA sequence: TGTGCCAGCAGTCTGCAGGGGGCGCGGAATGAGCAGTTCTTC.